One sample yielded the 14 T cell receptor beta chains listed below, sequenced in a study of T-cell memory formation after mild COVID-19. MiXCR, applied by TCRdb to the 5' RACE reads, yields one record per CDR3 protein. This sample has some 450,000 distinct CDR3 sequences; over 15% occur once, and the top ten carry approximately 21%. Input material: PBMCs or a T cell subset sorted from them (not recorded which). The receptor set was obtained from a man in his late teens or twenties who had mild COVID-19 (a few samples of this study predate the infection). Cell type and time point are not known.

This clonotype was counted only a few times. The chain joins TRBV9 to TRBJ2-1, with TRBD2 matching 9 bases. Germline values: CDR1 SGDLS, CDR2 YYNGEE. Trimming at V came to 0 bases and at J to 6 bases, leaving 7 bases not matched to a gene. This CDR3 has 16 residues. CDR3 sequence (DNA): TGTGCCAGCAGCGTAGATGATAGCGGGGGAATCAATGAGCAGTTCTTC. Translating it yields CASSVDDSGGINEQFF.

This clonotype turned up a few times. The chain couples TRBV6-1 to TRBJ1-3; D is unresolved. Looked up from germline, CDR1 is MNHNS and CDR2 is SASEGT. This CDR3 has 16 residues. V was cut by 2 bases and J by 0 bases, with 11 bases left in between. CDR3 protein: CASSERLRGSGNTIYF. The CDR3 DNA reads as TGTGCCAGCAGTGAACGATTGCGGGGCTCTGGAAACACCATATATTTT.

The rearrangement links TRBV9 to TRBJ2-1; D possibly corresponds to TRBD2 (6 bases). The germline V gene has CDR1 SGDLS and CDR2 YYNGEE. The CDR3 is 15 amino acids. V lost 4 bases to trimming and J lost 4 bases, with 15 bases between them. CDR3 sequence reads: CASSKLAYAYNEQFF. The CDR3 DNA follows: TGTGCCAGCAGCAAACTAGCCTACGCATACAATGAGCAGTTCTTC. Together with reference TRBV9 and TRBJ2-1, the CDR3 gives the full variable domain: DSGVTQTPKHLITATGQRVTLRCSPRSGDLSVYWYQQSLDQGLQFLIQYYNGEERAKGNILERFSAQQFPDLHSELNLSSLELGDSALYFCASSKLAYAYNEQFFGPGTRLTVL.

CDR3 loop: CASRASGTGIVNTGELFF. The CDR3 DNA follows: TGCGCCAGCAGAGCCTCCGGGACAGGGATTGTAAACACCGGGGAGCTGTTTTTT. This rearrangement joins TRBV5-1 to TRBJ2-2; 9 nucleotides align to TRBD1. The V segment lost 5 bases and the J segment 2 bases; nucleotides outside the gene matches: 13. Germline V gene lookup returns CDR1 SGHRS and CDR2 YFSETQ. This CDR3 spans 18 amino acids.

The rearrangement links TRBV7-8 to TRBJ1-5; D remains ambiguous. CDR1 is SGHVS and CDR2 is FQNEAQ in the germline V gene. V shed 5 bases and J shed 0 bases, with 11 bases lying between them. The CDR3 has 15 residues. For the CDR3, the DNA is TGTGCCAGCAGCGCTGGACGGACTAGCAATCAGCCCCAGCATTTT. It specifies CASSAGRTSNQPQHF.

This clonotype was observed at least ten times. The genes are TRBV30 and TRBJ2-3; D uncertain. The CDR3 is made up of 10 amino acids. Germline values: CDR1 GTSNPN, CDR2 SVGIG (reference sequence). Between the trimmed V and J ends, which lost 0 bases and 9 bases, there was a span of 4 bases. DNA of the CDR3: TGTGCCTGGAGTGTTGAAACGCAGTATTTT. This sequence encodes CAWSVETQYF.

This clonotype showed up just a few times. This chain joins TRBV10-3 and TRBJ1-6, with D perhaps matching TRBD1 (5 bases). The CDR3 totals 13 residues. V was shortened by 9 bases and J by 7 bases, with 13 bases between the two germline ends. Germline V CDR1 and CDR2: ENHRY, SYGVKD. For the CDR3, the DNA is TGTGCCATGGGCGGGCAGGGAAATTCACCCCTCCACTTT. As protein: CAMGGQGNSPLHF.

This clonotype has just a few counts. CDR3 coding DNA: TGCGCCAGCAGCGTGGACAGGGCCCTCAAGTACCAAGAGACCCAGTACTTC. This sequence encodes CASSVDRALKYQETQYF. The chain recombines TRBV5-1 with TRBJ2-5; TRBD1 agrees at 8 bases. V lost 4 bases and J lost 0; bases outside the gene matches: 11. The CDR3 contains 17 residues. Germline assignment: CDR1 SGHRS and CDR2 YFSETQ.

The rearrangement joins TRBV9 to TRBJ2-5; 7 bases fit TRBD1. Germline assignment: CDR1 SGDLS and CDR2 YYNGEE. The CDR3 totals 13 residues. J was trimmed by 2 bases and V by 7 bases; bases with no gene match: 5. This CDR3 reads CASAGTEQETQYF. The CDR3 nucleotides are TGTGCCAGCGCAGGGACAGAGCAAGAGACCCAGTACTTC. The whole variable domain, filled in from reference TRBV9 and TRBJ2-5, reads DSGVTQTPKHLITATGQRVTLRCSPRSGDLSVYWYQQSLDQGLQFLIQYYNGEERAKGNILERFSAQQFPDLHSELNLSSLELGDSALYFCASAGTEQETQYFGPGTRLLVL.

This clonotype has just a few counts. This chain's CDR3 is CASSLGTGVGYEQYF. CDR3 nucleotides: TGTGCCAGCAGCTTGGGCACAGGGGTCGGGTACGAGCAGTACTTC. V gene TRBV7-3 combines with J gene TRBJ2-7, with 7 nucleotides matching TRBD1. Losses at the gene ends were 3 bases for V and 4 bases for J; bases not matched to a gene: 9. Germline CDR1 SGHTA, CDR2 FQGTGA. The CDR3 extends over 15 amino acids.

There are a few counts of this clonotype. V and J are TRBV6-6 and TRBJ2-3, with 7 bases fitting TRBD2. V gave up 0 bases and J gave up 1 base; unmatched junction bases: 10. Germline V gives CDR1 MNHNY, CDR2 SVGAGI (reference sequence). The CDR3 length is 18 residues. CDR3 DNA: TGTGCCAGCAGTTACTCGATGGGTGGCGGGGGACGCACAGATACGCAGTATTTT. Its protein product is CASSYSMGGGGRTDTQYF.

This clonotype has only a few counts. V and J are TRBV10-3 and TRBJ1-2; D is perhaps TRBD1 (6 bases). CDR3 length equals 16 residues. Germline V gene data show CDR1 as ENHRY and CDR2 as SYGVKD. V was cut by 3 bases and J by 6 bases, with 20 bases left in between. CDR3 sequence: CAISDSVDRLTHGYTF. The CDR3 bases are TGTGCCATCAGTGACAGCGTCGACAGGTTAACCCATGGCTACACCTTC.

The chain combines TRBV27 with TRBJ1-6; TRBD1 matches at 7 bases. This CDR3 is 13 amino acids long. The germline V gene has CDR1 MNHEY and CDR2 SMNVEV (reference sequence). The V segment lost 8 bases and the J segment 9 bases; nucleotides outside the gene matches: 7. CDR3 sequence: CASGMRGPSPLHF. CDR3 bases: TGTGCCAGCGGCATGAGGGGGCCTTCACCCCTCCACTTT.

This clonotype has a handful of counts. The gene calls are TRBV6-2 or TRBV6-3 and TRBJ2-7; TRBD1 matches at 9 bases. The germline V gene encodes CDR1 MNHEY and CDR2 SVGEGT. Trimming cost V 2 bases and J 6 bases; bases outside gene matches: 14. The CDR3 consists of 17 residues. CDR3 sequence (DNA): TGTGCCAGCAGTTACAACCCGGGACAGGGAGGTCGCGGCGAGCAGTACGTC. As protein: CASSYNPGQGGRGEQYV.